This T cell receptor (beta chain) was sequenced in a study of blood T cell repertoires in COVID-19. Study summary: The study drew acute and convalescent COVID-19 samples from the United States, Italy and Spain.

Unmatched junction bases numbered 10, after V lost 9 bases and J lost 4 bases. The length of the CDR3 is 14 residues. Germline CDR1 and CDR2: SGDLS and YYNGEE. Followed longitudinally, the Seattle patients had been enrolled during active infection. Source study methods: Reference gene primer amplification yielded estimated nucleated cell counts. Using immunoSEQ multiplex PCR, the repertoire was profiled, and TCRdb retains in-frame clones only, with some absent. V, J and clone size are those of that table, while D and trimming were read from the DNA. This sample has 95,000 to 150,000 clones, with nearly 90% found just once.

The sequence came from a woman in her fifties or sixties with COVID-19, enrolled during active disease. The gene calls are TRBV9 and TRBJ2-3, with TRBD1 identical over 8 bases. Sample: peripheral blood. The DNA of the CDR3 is TGTGCCACCAGTAGAGACAGGGGTGCAGATACGCAGTATTTT. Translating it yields CATSRDRGADTQYF.